This T cell receptor (beta chain) was identified during a study of T-cell memory formation after mild COVID-19. The V and J ends lost 2 bases and 0 bases respectively, with 15 bases between them. Germline V gene data show CDR1 as SGHRS and CDR2 as YFSETQ. The CDR3 is made up of 17 amino acids. Researchers used 5'RACE with constant-segment primers to make TCR alpha and TCR beta cDNA libraries that carry sample barcodes and UMIs. TCRdb reprocessed the 5' RACE reads with MiXCR, giving one entry per CDR3 protein. The sample lists about 470,000 distinct CDR3 sequences, more than 20% occurring once. The V gene is TRBV5-1, the J gene TRBJ2-1; D might be TRBD1 (7 bases). The TCR originated in an adult woman who had mild COVID-19 (a few samples of this study predate the infection). Cell type and time point are not known. What was sequenced was PBMCs or a T cell subset sorted from them (not recorded which). CDR3 nucleotides: TGCGCCAGCAGCTTAGCAGGGGGGACGAGCTCCTACAATGAGCAGTTCTTC. Protein sequence: CASSLAGGTSSYNEQFF.